The source of this T cell receptor (beta chain) is a study of blood T cell repertoires in COVID-19 (dated by TCRdb to 2018 to 2021). Study-level background: Samples from collaborators originated in the United States, Italy and Spain and spanned both the acute and convalescent phases of COVID-19. The prospective study material was composed of cDNA or gDNA derived from T cells, B-cell-depleted T cells, or PBMCs. Deeply sampled blood TCRbeta repertoires from subjects exposed to, actively infected with, or recovered from COVID-19 were included in the dataset. The repertoires were made available in a free public database intended to serve as a resource for research on the immune response to SARS-CoV-2. The samples were drawn from the first 160 participants of the ongoing ImmuneRACE study and from some 1,300 subjects provided by 6 global collaborators. The sample metadata nearly always contained a de-identified subject ID, COVID-19 status, age in years and sex. Where available, HLA class I and class II types were taken from metadata supplied by the sample provider and were not determined by assay-based typing. General study outcomes and caveats: Clinical and demographic metadata were provided uncurated, with the amount varying by source and participant.

TCRbeta CDR3 regions were amplified from genomic DNA using the immunoSEQ Assay, a bias-controlled multiplex PCR. The study's own analysis went as follows. The number of nucleated cells in each sample was estimated from the amplification of reference gene primers within the assay. Sequence reads were collapsed and filtered to measure the absolute abundance of every unique TCRbeta CDR3 rearrangement. For each sample, productive Simpson clonality was calculated by taking the square root of Simpson's diversity index across productive rearrangements. Held by TCRdb, this immuneACCESS table contains in-frame sequences only and omits some clones. Under half of the omission traces to an unresolved V gene where checked; the cause of the rest is unknown. That table furnishes V, J and clone size, whereas the DNA furnished D and trimming. Within this sample are roughly 220,000 clones, with around 90% of them counted one time only. Jointly, the top ten make up over 12% of the sample.

Including the terminal cysteine and phenylalanine, the CDR3 comprises 13 residues. Only CDR3 DNA is held: 39 bases, read in frame from base 1. The germline V gene encodes CDR1 SGHRS and CDR2 YFSETQ. V is clipped by 7 bases and J by 8 bases, and the sequence between their germline boundaries is 13 bases long. With regard to this clone: The target of this receptor is not known. Per-base qualities were not stored, and no clone one base away is much larger.

Enrolling through a virtual design, the prospective study's participants ranged in age from about 18 to 89 years and lived across 20 to 30 United States geographic areas. To assign participants to cohorts, the prospective study relied on clinical history that participants themselves reported in a screening survey and a study questionnaire. A participant counted as exposed if, within 2 weeks of entering the study, that participant had been in contact with someone who had a PCR-confirmed or clinician-diagnosed COVID-19 case. Mobile phlebotomists in the prospective study collected whole blood, serum and a nasopharyngeal or oropharyngeal swab from every participant. Over a roughly 2-month period, participants in the prospective study had the option of providing additional blood draws and questionnaires. Blood samples from the prospective study were shipped frozen or at room temperature prior to DNA extraction.

Recombination joined TRBV5-1 with TRBJ1-6, with the identity of the D gene unclear. This TCR derives from a man aged 25-40 years who had been exposed to COVID-19. Sequenced: PBMCs or T cells enriched from blood (not recorded which). Here is the DNA: TGCGCCAGCCAGCGGGGTCGGGATTCACCCCTCCACTTT. Translated, this gives CASQRGRDSPLHF. The variable domain in full, with residues beyond the CDR3 obtained from the reference TRBV5-1 and TRBJ1-6 genes, is KAGVTQTPRYLIKTRGQQVTLSCSPISGHRSVSWYQQTPGQGLQFLFEYFSETQRNKGNFPGRFSGRQFSNSRSEMNVSTLELGDSALYLCASQRGRDSPLHFGNGTRLTVT.